This passage covers 20 T cell receptor beta chains from one sample sequenced in a study of molecular identifiers for immune sequencing clone quantification. TCRdb reprocessed the PCR reads via MiXCR and lists one record per CDR3 protein. The sample has hundreds of thousands of distinct CDR3 sequences, about 25% seen once; the top ten hold roughly 0.83%. The material sequenced was naive CD8+ T cells from blood, with Jurkat cell RNA spiked in. Subset in this sample: FACS-sorted CD8+CD4-CCR7+CD45RA+ naive T cells. All receptors derive from a human donor in good health. Some libraries in this study had Jurkat cell RNA spiked in.

This clonotype was picked up many times. The genes are TRBV6-5 and TRBJ2-3; D uncertain. The germline V gene encodes CDR1 MNHEY and CDR2 SVGAGI. The CDR3 has 16 amino acids. The ends were cut back, 1 base at V and 0 bases at J, with 11 bases in the middle. CDR3 loop: CASSYLGNPSTDTQYF. The CDR3 DNA reads as TGTGCCAGCAGTTACTTGGGAAACCCTAGCACAGATACGCAGTATTTT.

This clonotype turned up a few times. With a much larger clone just one base away, this may be a read error. This chain connects TRBV28 to TRBJ2-7, with D possibly matching TRBD1 (5 bases). V lost 7 bases to trimming and J lost 9 bases, with 22 bases between them. CDR1 and CDR2 (germline): MDHEN, SYDVKM. This CDR3 has 14 residues. This CDR3 is CASKWGSSPAAQYF. Here the CDR3 DNA reads TGTGCCAGCAAATGGGGCAGCAGCCCGGCCGCGCAGTACTTC.

The chain carries TRBV2 and TRBJ2-3, with TRBD2 identical over 12 bases. Germline V gives CDR1 SNHLY, CDR2 FYNNEI. This CDR3 is built from 17 residues. With V trimmed by 1 base and J by 6 bases, 8 bases remained unmatched. CDR3 in amino acids: CASSEGRLAGGLDTQYF. DNA for the CDR3: TGTGCCAGCAGTGAAGGCCGTCTAGCGGGGGGGCTTGATACGCAGTATTTT.

In its sample, this clonotype was seen a few times. V is TRBV19 and J is TRBJ1-4, with D perhaps TRBD1 (5 bases). Trimming took off 5 bases at V and 0 bases at J, with 7 bases between the two ends. The CDR3 loop spans 14 amino acids. The germline CDR1 and CDR2 sequences are LNHDA and SQIVND (reference sequence). The CDR3 is CASSVTATNEKLFF. Written as DNA, the CDR3 is TGTGCCAGTAGTGTGACAGCAACTAATGAAAAACTGTTTTTT. The variable domain in full, completed from reference TRBV19 and TRBJ1-4, reads DGGITQSPKYLFRKEGQNVTLSCEQNLNHDAMYWYRQDPGQGLRLIYYSQIVNDFQKGDIAEGYSVSREKKESFPLTVTSAQKNPTAFYLCASSVTATNEKLFFGSGTQLSVL.

This clonotype was counted a single time. A much larger clone lies a single base off, so this may be a read error. J is TRBJ2-7 and V is TRBV6-5; a possible D gene is TRBD1 (6 bases). The CDR3 spans 15 residues. In germline, CDR1 is MNHEY, CDR2 SVGAGI. V was cut by 2 bases and J by 2 bases, with 13 bases left in between. The CDR3 sequence: CASSYRGGSAYEQYF. For the CDR3, the DNA is TGTGCCAGCAGTTACCGAGGGGGTTCCGCCTACGAGCAGTACTTC.

This clonotype was observed many times. V usage is TRBV20-1 and J usage is TRBJ2-1; D unclear. Germline V gene data show CDR1 as DFQATT and CDR2 as SNEGSKA (reference sequence). The CDR3 spans 15 residues. Trimming took 5 bases from V and 9 from J, leaving 23 bases between them. The CDR3, as DNA: TGCAGTGCTCGCCCACTATCCGGAAGGCCGGGTGAGCAGTTCTTC. This sequence encodes CSARPLSGRPGEQFF.

This clonotype has just a few counts. The chain has TRBV19 and TRBJ1-5, with D perhaps TRBD1 (5 bases). Per germline, CDR1 LNHDA and CDR2 SQIVND (reference sequence). The CDR3 consists of 13 residues. With 5 bases removed from V and 5 bases from J, the gap between germline ends came to 10 bases. Written as DNA, the CDR3 is TGTGCCAGTAGTGTTGGGGGTCATCAGCCCCAGCATTTT. This translates into CASSVGGHQPQHF.

At least ten counts were recorded for this clonotype. V is TRBV7-2 and J is TRBJ2-1; 10 bases are a match to TRBD1. Germline CDR1 and CDR2: SGHTA and FQGNSA. There are 16 residues in the CDR3. J gave up 8 bases and V 3 bases, and 10 bases lay outside the gene matches. The CDR3 loop is CASSLTGTGVFDEQFF. CDR3 coding DNA: TGTGCCAGCAGCTTGACCGGGACAGGGGTCTTCGATGAGCAGTTCTTC. The complete variable domain, with remaining parts taken from reference TRBV7-2 and TRBJ2-1, reads GAGVSQSPSNKVTEKGKDVELRCDPISGHTALYWYRQSLGQGLEFLIYFQGNSAPDKSGLPSDRFSAERTGGSVSTLTIQRTQQEDSAVYLCASSLTGTGVFDEQFFGPGTRLTVL.

V usage is TRBV21-1 and J usage is TRBJ1-2; the tabulated D call, TRBD1, remains unverified against the DNA. TRBV21-1 is described as a pseudogene. The CDR3 has 14 residues. The CDR3 coding sequence is TGTGCCAACCCCCCTAGACCGACTAACTATGGCTACACCTTC. Its translation is CANPPRPTNYGYTF.

This clonotype was counted many times. This chain links TRBV5-6 with TRBJ2-2; D possibly matches TRBD1 or TRBD2 (5 bases each). Looked up from germline, CDR1 is SGHDT and CDR2 is YYEEEE. The CDR3 runs to 14 residues. V lost 1 base and J 2 bases, leaving 6 bases between the germline ends. CDR3 in DNA: TGTGCCAGCAGCTTGCGGGACAACACCGGGGAGCTGTTTTTT. Protein product: CASSLRDNTGELFF.

This chain uses TRBV6-2 or TRBV6-3 with TRBJ2-7, with a possible D match to TRBD1 (6 bases). The germline gives CDR1 MNHEY, CDR2 SVGEGT. V dropped 8 bases and J dropped 2 bases, with 16 bases sitting between them. CDR3 length: 14 residues. The CDR3 protein is CASSTGTPTYEQYF. The CDR3 DNA reads as TGTGCCAGCTCTACCGGGACACCGACCTACGAGCAGTACTTC.

CDR3 sequence: CASSSARVGQETQYF. The CDR3 DNA sequence: TGTGCCAGCAGCTCCGCCAGGGTGGGTCAAGAGACCCAGTACTTC. The chain couples TRBV21-1 to TRBJ2-5; the table gives TRBD1 as D, unverified against the DNA. TRBV21-1 is a pseudogene locus. This CDR3 is built from 15 residues.

This clonotype was seen only a few times. The chain employs TRBV7-2 and TRBJ2-1; 14 bases are shared with TRBD2. Germline CDR1 and CDR2: SGHTA and FQGNSA. This CDR3 has 14 amino acids. V lost 5 bases and J lost 10; bases outside the gene matches: 4. The CDR3, as DNA: TGTGCCAGCAGCGGAAGGACTAGCGGGAGGGAGCAGTTCTTC. It yields the protein CASSGRTSGREQFF.

This clonotype was recorded at least ten times. The V call is TRBV6-2 or TRBV6-3, the J call TRBJ2-3; D is ambiguous. V was clipped by 2 bases and J by 7 bases, with 7 bases between them. There are 12 residues in the CDR3. Germline V CDR1 and CDR2: MNHEY, SVGEGT. The CDR3 DNA sequence: TGTGCCAGCAGTTACGGAGCATATACGCAGTATTTT. Protein sequence: CASSYGAYTQYF.

V usage is TRBV7-9 and J usage is TRBJ2-7; the match to TRBD1 covers 8 bases. CDR3 size: 14 residues. Germline V gene lookup returns CDR1 SEHNR and CDR2 FQNEAQ (reference sequence). The trim removed 5 bases at V and 3 bases at J, leaving 6 bases unmatched. The CDR3 region is CASSPEGQDYEQYF. DNA of the CDR3: TGTGCCAGCAGCCCCGAGGGACAGGACTACGAGCAGTACTTC.

This clonotype appeared a few times. J is TRBJ2-1 and V is TRBV30; TRBD2 is a possible D gene (6 bases). This CDR3 comprises 15 residues. The V end lost 7 bases, the J end lost 0 bases, and 16 bases lay between the germline ends. The germline V gene encodes CDR1 GTSNPN and CDR2 SVGIG (reference sequence). The CDR3 here is CASAPGTRSYNEQFF. The CDR3 bases are TGTGCCTCCGCTCCCGGGACTCGCTCCTACAATGAGCAGTTCTTC.

There are many counts of this clonotype. The chain couples TRBV4-1 to TRBJ2-3; tentatively, D is TRBD2 (5 bases). The V gene lost 0 bases and the J gene lost 2 bases, with 12 bases spanning the gap. CDR3 length: 16 residues. Germline loops: CDR1 MGHRA, CDR2 YSYEKL. The chain's CDR3 is CASSQDHSGLTDTQYF. The CDR3 DNA reads as TGCGCCAGCAGCCAAGATCACAGCGGACTCACAGATACGCAGTATTTT.

As regards this clonotype: Since a much larger clone is just one base distant, this may be a read error. The final CDR3 position lacks the conserved phenylalanine or tryptophan, pointing to a likely read error. The CDR3: CASSLEYQPQHL. In DNA, the CDR3 is TGTGCCAGCAGCTTAGAGTACCAGCCCCAGCATCTT. The chain links TRBV7-9 to TRBJ1-5; no clear D gene. CDR1 SEHNR and CDR2 FQNEAQ come from the germline V gene (reference sequence). The V end was cut by 1 base, the J end by 7 bases, with 5 bases between. The length of the CDR3 is 12 residues.

This clonotype was observed at least ten times. This chain joins TRBV3-1 and TRBJ2-7, with TRBD1 identical over 11 bases. The CDR3 runs to 14 residues. Germline V gives CDR1 LGHDT, CDR2 YNNKEL (reference sequence). V dropped 5 bases and J dropped 6; count of bases not matched to a gene: 6. CDR3 loop: CASSYGQGAFEQYF. For the CDR3, the DNA is TGTGCCAGCAGCTATGGACAGGGGGCATTCGAGCAGTACTTC.

As for this clonotype: One end of the junction is discordant with germline, which a read error may explain. The J gene is TRBJ2-3, the V gene TRBV7-2; weak D call: TRBD2 (5 bases). Germline-derived CDR1 and CDR2 are SGHTA and FQGNSA. This CDR3 spans 17 amino acids. The CDR3 loop is CARSLVGPASSPATQYF. CDR3 bases: TGTGCCCGCAGCTTAGTAGGACCGGCCTCTAGCCCCGCTACGCAGTATTTT. Full variable domain (remainder filled in from reference TRBV7-2 and TRBJ2-3): GAGVSQSPSNKVTEKGKDVELRCDPISGHTALYWYRQSLGQGLEFLIYFQGNSAPDKSGLPSDRFSAERTGGSVSTLTIQRTQQEDSAVYLCARSLVGPASSPATQYFGPGTRLTVL.